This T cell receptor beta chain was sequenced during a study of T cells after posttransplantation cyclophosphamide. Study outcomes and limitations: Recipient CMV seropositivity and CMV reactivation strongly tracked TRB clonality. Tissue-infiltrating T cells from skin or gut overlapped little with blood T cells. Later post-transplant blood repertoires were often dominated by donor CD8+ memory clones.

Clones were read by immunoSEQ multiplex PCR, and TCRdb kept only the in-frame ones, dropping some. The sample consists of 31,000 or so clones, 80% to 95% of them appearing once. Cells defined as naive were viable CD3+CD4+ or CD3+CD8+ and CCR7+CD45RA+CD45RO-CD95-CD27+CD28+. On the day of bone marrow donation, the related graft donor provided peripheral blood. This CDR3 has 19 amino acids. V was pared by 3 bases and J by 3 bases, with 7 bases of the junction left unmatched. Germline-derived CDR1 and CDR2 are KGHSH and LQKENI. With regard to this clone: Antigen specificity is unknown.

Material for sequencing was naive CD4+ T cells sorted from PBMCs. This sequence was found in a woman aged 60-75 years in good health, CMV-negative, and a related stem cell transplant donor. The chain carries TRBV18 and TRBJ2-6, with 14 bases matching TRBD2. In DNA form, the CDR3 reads TGTGCCAGCTCACCGAGACTAGCGGGGGGGCAAAGTGGGGCCAACGTCCTGACTTTC. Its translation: CASSPRLAGGQSGANVLTF.